This is a list of T cell receptor beta chains from one sample in a study of response to subunit inactivated influenza vaccine. TCRdb analysed the RT-PCR reads with MiXCR anew, one entry per CDR3 protein. The table has 300,000 to 350,000 distinct CDR3 sequences, around a fifth seen once. The material was PBMCs from blood, obtained less than 22 months after vaccination. All receptors come from a man between 50 and 69 years old who received an inactivated influenza vaccine. The CDR3 runs from the conserved cysteine through the conserved F or W. A D gene is named only where the DNA matches it firmly. Only part of the rows carry a size: once, few, many, or a class if the clone is expanded.

cdr3_nt cdr3_aa d_call j_call cdr3_length v_call clone_size
TGCAGTGCTAGAGATCCGAGGACAGGGGTGGACACCGGGGAGCTGTTTTTT CSARDPRTGVDTGELFF TRBD1 TRBJ2-2 17 TRBV20-1 few
TGCGCCAGCAGCCTGACCGTAGCCACGGGAAACACCATATATTTT CASSLTVATGNTIYF . TRBJ1-3 15 TRBV5-1 few
TGTGCCAGCAGGGACAGGACTGAAGCTTTCTTT CASRDRTEAFF TRBD1 TRBJ1-1 11 TRBV3-1 few
TGCAGCGTCCTTGGCGGACAGAGCTCTGGAAACACCATATATTTT CSVLGGQSSGNTIYF . TRBJ1-3 15 TRBV29-1 many
TGCGCCAGCAGTGAGTCGGGACAGGTCTACGAGCAGTACTTC CASSESGQVYEQYF TRBD1 TRBJ2-7 14 TRBV10-1 once
TGTGCCAGCAGTTACTCGAGGGTCTCGAGCGGCCTCTCGGTCGAGCAGTACTTC CASSYSRVSSGLSVEQYF . TRBJ2-7 18 TRBV6-5 .
TGCGCCAGCAGCCAAGGGCATAGCAATCAGCCCCAGCATTTT CASSQGHSNQPQHF . TRBJ1-5 14 TRBV4-1 many
TGTGCCAGCAGTTACGGAGGGGCAGGAGATACGCAGTATTTT CASSYGGAGDTQYF . TRBJ2-3 14 TRBV6-5 few
TGTGCCAGCAGCTTAGGGAATCTGGGCAATGAGCAGTTCTTC CASSLGNLGNEQFF . TRBJ2-1 14 TRBV7-9 .
TGTGCCAGCAGCCAAGGACACGCAAGCAATCAGCCCCAGCATTTT CASSQGHASNQPQHF . TRBJ1-5 15 TRBV3-1 few
TGCGCCAGCAGCTTGTTTACAGCCTCAAGTGATTCACCCCTCCACTTT CASSLFTASSDSPLHF . TRBJ1-6 16 TRBV5-1 .
TGTGCCAGCAGTTTAAGTCTCGATACGCAGTATTTT CASSLSLDTQYF . TRBJ2-3 12 TRBV12-3/TRBV12-4 many
TGTGCCAGCAGCCCCTTTCGGGGGGCGCTGGGGGAGCTGTTTTTT CASSPFRGALGELFF . TRBJ2-2 15 TRBV12-3/TRBV12-4 .